These T cell receptor beta chains were read from a single sample in a study of T cell responses to AZD1222 COVID-19 vaccine. Sequenced by immunoSEQ multiplex PCR; TCRdb stores in-frame clones only, minus some. This table has tens of thousands of clones, roughly nine tenths appearing once. Sample: peripheral blood, taken on day 0 of AZD1222 vaccination. These TCRs come from an adult in good health. Both conserved end residues are part of each CDR3. The order of the fields is J gene, V gene, clone size, D gene, CDR3 protein, CDR3 DNA. The D gene is left open where the match is weak. Size tells how often a clone was seen (once, few, many) or the class of an expanded clone, and some rows leave it out.

J: TRBJ1-4
V: TRBV11-2
size: -
D: -
CDR3: CASSDTTLSTNEKLFF
DNA: TGTGCCAGCAGCGACACCACGCTTTCAACTAATGAAAAACTGTTTTTT

J: TRBJ2-7
V: TRBV24-1
size: -
D: -
CDR3: CATSDPGSYEQYF
DNA: TGTGCCACCAGTGATCCCGGGAGCTACGAGCAGTACTTC

J: TRBJ1-2
V: TRBV19
size: -
D: -
CDR3: CASSIDNDSNYGYTF
DNA: TGTGCCAGTAGTATAGATAATGATTCTAACTATGGCTACACCTTC

J: TRBJ2-2
V: TRBV18
size: -
D: TRBD2
CDR3: CASSQSGAGLTGELFF
DNA: TGTGCCAGCTCACAATCGGGAGCGGGGCTAACCGGGGAGCTGTTTTTT

J: TRBJ1-1
V: TRBV14
size: -
D: -
CDR3: CASSQAGDSLPNTEAFF
DNA: TGTGCCAGCAGCCAAGCGGGAGACAGTCTACCGAACACTGAAGCTTTCTTT

J: TRBJ2-7
V: TRBV6-5
size: few
D: -
CDR3: CATAGMAYEQYF
DNA: TGTGCCACGGCAGGGATGGCCTACGAGCAGTACTTC

J: TRBJ2-5
V: TRBV6-1
size: -
D: -
CDR3: CASSEAGGVETQYF
DNA: TGTGCCAGCAGTGAAGCTGGGGGCGTTGAGACCCAGTACTTC

J: TRBJ1-1
V: TRBV7-3
size: -
D: TRBD1
CDR3: CASSRDRGSTEAFF
DNA: TGTGCCAGCAGTCGGGACAGGGGGAGTACTGAAGCTTTCTTT

J: TRBJ2-1
V: TRBV7-3
size: -
D: -
CDR3: CASSPSAEYNEQFF
DNA: TGTGCCAGCAGCCCCTCAGCGGAATACAATGAGCAGTTCTTC

J: TRBJ2-5
V: TRBV2
size: -
D: TRBD1
CDR3: CASSADRGQQETQYF
DNA: TGTGCCAGCAGCGCCGACAGGGGGCAACAAGAGACCCAGTACTTC

J: TRBJ1-1
V: TRBV19
size: -
D: -
CDR3: CASSTLQNTEAFF
DNA: TGTGCCAGTAGTACCCTACAGAACACTGAAGCTTTCTTT

J: TRBJ2-1
V: TRBV7-7
size: -
D: TRBD2
CDR3: CASSLMPSGRGGNEQFF
DNA: TGTGCTAGCAGCTTAATGCCTAGCGGGAGGGGGGGTAATGAGCAGTTCTTC

J: TRBJ1-1
V: TRBV2
size: -
D: -
CDR3: CASSESRLNTEAFF
DNA: TGTGCCAGCAGTGAGTCCAGGCTGAACACTGAAGCTTTCTTT

J: TRBJ2-1
V: TRBV21-1
size: -
D: -
CDR3: CASSKARTGECNEQFF
DNA: TGTGCCAGCAGCAAAGCCCGGACAGGGGAGTGCAATGAGCAGTTCTTC

J: TRBJ1-5
V: TRBV9
size: -
D: TRBD1
CDR3: CASSEGDRDSQPQHF
DNA: TGTGCCAGCAGCGAAGGAGACAGGGATTCTCAGCCCCAGCATTTT

J: TRBJ1-4
V: TRBV5-1
size: -
D: -
CDR3: CASRETGATNEKLFF
DNA: TGCGCCAGCAGGGAGACAGGTGCAACTAATGAAAAACTGTTTTTT

J: TRBJ1-1
V: TRBV28
size: -
D: TRBD1
CDR3: CASSRTGGRGEAFF
DNA: TGTGCCAGCAGTAGAACAGGGGGCAGAGGTGAAGCTTTCTTT

J: TRBJ2-7
V: TRBV7-9
size: -
D: TRBD2
CDR3: CASSMASGVYEQYF
DNA: TGTGCCAGCAGCATGGCTAGCGGGGTCTACGAGCAGTACTTC

J: TRBJ1-6
V: TRBV7-2
size: -
D: -
CDR3: CASSFTSSYNSPLHF
DNA: TGTGCCAGCAGCTTTACGAGCTCCTATAATTCACCCCTCCACTTT

J: TRBJ2-3
V: TRBV2
size: -
D: -
CDR3: CASRRDSSTDTQYF
DNA: TGTGCCAGCAGGCGGGACAGTAGCACAGATACGCAGTATTTT

J: TRBJ2-7
V: TRBV13
size: -
D: -
CDR3: CASSSTGRGTYEQYF
DNA: TGTGCCAGCAGCTCCACGGGGAGGGGGACCTACGAGCAGTACTTC

J: TRBJ2-1
V: TRBV6-2/TRBV6-3
size: -
D: -
CDR3: CASSYSGSRDEQFF
DNA: TGTGCCAGCAGTTACTCTGGGTCAAGGGATGAGCAGTTCTTC

J: TRBJ2-1
V: TRBV6-2/TRBV6-3
size: -
D: -
CDR3: CASSSHQTRNEQFF
DNA: TGTGCCAGCAGTTCACACCAAACCCGCAATGAGCAGTTCTTC

J: TRBJ1-1
V: TRBV5-1
size: -
D: -
CDR3: CASSLADTEAFF
DNA: TGCGCCAGCAGCTTGGCGGACACTGAAGCTTTCTTT

J: TRBJ2-1
V: TRBV14
size: -
D: -
CDR3: CASSQSVLNEQFF
DNA: TGTGCCAGCAGCCAGTCGGTCCTCAATGAGCAGTTCTTC

J: TRBJ1-6
V: TRBV6-5
size: -
D: -
CDR3: CASKVPQGNNSPLHF
DNA: TGTGCCAGCAAAGTCCCGCAGGGGAATAATTCACCCCTCCACTTT

J: TRBJ2-7
V: TRBV28
size: -
D: TRBD2
CDR3: CASSRAGLADQYF
DNA: TGTGCCAGCAGCCGGGCGGGGCTAGCGGACCAGTACTTC

J: TRBJ2-7
V: TRBV6-2/TRBV6-3
size: -
D: -
CDR3: CASSYTSYEQYF
DNA: TGTGCCAGCAGTTACACGTCCTACGAGCAGTACTTC

J: TRBJ1-1
V: TRBV5-6
size: -
D: TRBD1
CDR3: CASSRRDRGMNTEAFF
DNA: TGTGCCAGCAGCAGGAGGGACAGGGGGATGAACACTGAAGCTTTCTTT

J: TRBJ1-5
V: TRBV6-6
size: -
D: -
CDR3: CASSSRETQHF
DNA: TGTGCCAGCAGTTCCCGGGAGACCCAGCATTTT

J: TRBJ2-7
V: TRBV19
size: -
D: TRBD2
CDR3: CASSPGTSGMWQYF
DNA: TGTGCCAGTAGTCCCGGGACTAGCGGGATGTGGCAGTACTTC

J: TRBJ2-2
V: TRBV9
size: -
D: -
CDR3: CASSAGTLTGELFF
DNA: TGTGCCAGCAGCGCCGGGACCCTCACCGGGGAGCTGTTTTTT

J: TRBJ2-5
V: TRBV3-1/TRBV3-2
size: -
D: TRBD1
CDR3: CASSHPGQQETQYF
DNA: TGTGCCAGCAGCCACCCGGGACAGCAAGAGACCCAGTACTTC

J: TRBJ1-4
V: TRBV12-3/TRBV12-4
size: -
D: -
CDR3: CASSSLLVEKLFF
DNA: TGTGCCAGCAGTTCTTTGTTAGTTGAAAAACTGTTTTTT

J: TRBJ2-7
V: TRBV6-4
size: -
D: -
CDR3: CARGARGNSYEQYF
DNA: TGTGCCAGGGGGGCGAGGGGGAACTCCTACGAGCAGTACTTC

J: TRBJ2-3
V: TRBV20-1
size: once
D: -
CDR3: CSAQRADTQYF
DNA: TGCAGTGCGCAGCGGGCAGATACGCAGTATTTT

J: TRBJ1-1
V: TRBV5-1
size: -
D: TRBD1
CDR3: CASVDEGANTEAFF
DNA: TGCGCCAGCGTCGACGAGGGGGCGAACACTGAAGCTTTCTTT

J: TRBJ2-3
V: TRBV5-1
size: -
D: TRBD1
CDR3: CASSLAGTDPDTQYF
DNA: TGCGCCAGCAGCTTGGCCGGGACAGATCCCGATACGCAGTATTTT

J: TRBJ2-1
V: TRBV11-1
size: -
D: -
CDR3: CASSSRDRNYNEQFF
DNA: TGTGCCAGCAGCTCACGGGACCGGAACTACAATGAGCAGTTCTTC

J: TRBJ1-3
V: TRBV27
size: -
D: -
CDR3: CASSRGEPGNTIYF
DNA: TGTGCCAGCAGTCGAGGGGAGCCTGGAAACACCATATATTTT

J: TRBJ1-5
V: TRBV7-9
size: -
D: -
CDR3: CAIQSGTYSNQPQHF
DNA: TGTGCCATCCAGTCGGGGACATATAGCAATCAGCCCCAGCATTTT

J: TRBJ2-3
V: TRBV28
size: -
D: -
CDR3: CASSLGTARTDTQYF
DNA: TGTGCCAGCAGTCTCGGGACGGCCCGCACAGATACGCAGTATTTT

J: TRBJ1-4
V: TRBV4-3
size: -
D: -
CDR3: CASSQEIPGNEKLFF
DNA: TGCGCCAGCAGCCAAGAGATTCCGGGAAATGAAAAACTGTTTTTT

J: TRBJ2-3
V: TRBV3-1/TRBV3-2
size: -
D: TRBD2
CDR3: CASSQVSGTSDF
DNA: TGTGCCAGCAGCCAAGTCTCCGGGACTAGCGACTTT

J: TRBJ1-3
V: TRBV2
size: few
D: -
CDR3: CASSREGGNTIYF
DNA: TGTGCCAGCAGTAGGGAGGGTGGAAACACCATATATTTT

J: TRBJ2-2
V: TRBV6-6
size: -
D: -
CDR3: CASSFWTENTGELFF
DNA: TGTGCCAGCAGTTTCTGGACAGAGAACACCGGGGAGCTGTTTTTT

J: TRBJ2-3
V: TRBV5-4
size: -
D: TRBD2
CDR3: CASSLRTSAYTDTQYF
DNA: TGTGCCAGCAGCTTAAGGACTAGCGCATACACAGATACGCAGTATTTT

J: TRBJ2-7
V: TRBV5-4
size: -
D: TRBD2
CDR3: CASSQLLVAGGAEQYF
DNA: TGTGCCAGCAGCCAGTTGTTAGTAGCGGGAGGAGCCGAGCAGTACTTC

J: TRBJ2-1
V: TRBV29-1
size: -
D: -
CDR3: CSGRDSAYNEQFF
DNA: TGCAGCGGTCGGGACTCAGCCTACAATGAGCAGTTCTTC

J: TRBJ2-2
V: TRBV5-1
size: -
D: TRBD2
CDR3: CASSLRAGVGELFF
DNA: TGCGCCAGCAGCTTAAGGGCGGGAGTCGGGGAGCTGTTTTTT

J: TRBJ2-7
V: TRBV2
size: -
D: -
CDR3: CASSEAQGPPYEQYF
DNA: TGTGCCAGCAGTGAAGCGCAGGGGCCCCCCTACGAGCAGTACTTC

J: TRBJ2-7
V: TRBV25-1
size: -
D: TRBD2
CDR3: CASTPSVVAGPHYEQYF
DNA: TGTGCCAGCACCCCTTCAGTCGTAGCGGGCCCTCATTACGAGCAGTACTTC

J: TRBJ2-7
V: TRBV6-6
size: -
D: TRBD2
CDR3: CASSQRAGTSGKMVYEQYF
DNA: TGTGCCAGCAGTCAAAGGGCCGGGACTAGCGGGAAGATGGTCTACGAGCAGTACTTC

J: TRBJ2-7
V: TRBV20-1
size: -
D: -
CDR3: CSATRGYEQYF
DNA: TGCAGTGCTACCAGGGGATACGAGCAGTACTTC